The 27 T cell receptor beta chains below all came from one sample that was sequenced in a study of metastatic and nonmetastatic thyroid tumors. There were no patients who had received any treatment before thyroid surgery. From the PCR reads, TCRdb re-called clones with MiXCR. The data contain roughly 15,000 clones, about a quarter of them singletons. The sequenced sample consisted of tumor tissue. The source of these receptors is a female donor with papillary thyroid cancer or a benign thyroid nodule (not recorded which). Some clones in this sample may be carry-over from other donors' samples.

The chain links TRBV11-1 to TRBJ2-3; possible D gene TRBD2, 5 bases. V lost 4 bases and J lost 5, with 22 bases in between. The CDR3 is made up of 17 amino acids. Germline V gives CDR1 SGHAT, CDR2 FQDESV (reference sequence). CDR3 amino acids: CASSYQELGGGGDTQYF. CDR3 nucleotide sequence: TGTGCCAGCAGCTACCAGGAACTAGGTGGAGGTGGAGATACGCAGTATTTT.

V gene TRBV6-6 combines with J gene TRBJ2-1; D is ambiguous. V lost 2 bases to trimming and J lost 8 bases, with 4 bases between them. Germline-derived CDR1 and CDR2 are MNHNY and SVGAGI (reference sequence). The CDR3 extends over 11 amino acids. The CDR3 here is CASSYGHEQFF. The CDR3 DNA is TGTGCCAGCAGTTACGGGCATGAGCAGTTCTTC.

In this sample, this clone turned up many times. The chain couples TRBV4-2 to TRBJ1-3; TRBD1 matches 10 bases. The germline CDR1 and CDR2 sequences are LGHNA and YNFKEQ. V gave up 3 bases and J gave up 0 bases; unmatched junction bases: 11. The CDR3 has 19 amino acids. The CDR3 sequence is CASSQGGQGGLHSGNTIYF. Written as DNA, the CDR3 is TGTGCCAGCAGCCAGGGCGGACAGGGGGGACTCCACTCTGGAAACACCATATATTTT.

This clone is categorized as large. The J gene is TRBJ1-6, the V gene TRBV20-1; D uncertain. V shed 3 bases and J shed 5 bases, with 8 bases lying between them. CDR3 length equals 13 residues. Germline V gene lookup returns CDR1 DFQATT and CDR2 SNEGSKA (reference sequence). The CDR3 loop is CSASPVNNSPLHF. The CDR3 DNA follows: TGCAGTGCTAGCCCAGTTAATAATTCACCCCTCCACTTT.

This clone was counted many times. V is TRBV12-3 or TRBV12-4 and J is TRBJ1-2; unclear D gene. The CDR3 is 15 amino acids. The ends were cut back, 5 bases at V and 5 bases at J, with 18 bases in the middle. The CDR3, as DNA: TGTGCCAGCAGTAAGCTCCCAATCGGCCCTTATGGCTACACCTTC. Amino acids: CASSKLPIGPYGYTF.

This clone was detected a few times. The chain employs TRBV19 and TRBJ2-3, with D tentatively TRBD2 (5 bases). CDR1 is LNHDA and CDR2 is SQIVND in the germline V gene (reference sequence). The germline V and J ends were trimmed by 1 base and 2 bases, with 10 bases remaining between them. This CDR3 is built from 15 residues. Here the CDR3 reads CASSIASGLTDTQYF. The DNA of the CDR3 is TGTGCCAGTAGTATAGCGAGCGGCCTCACAGATACGCAGTATTTT.

By share, this clone ranks as medium-sized. This rearrangement joins TRBV10-1 to TRBJ2-1; a weak D match, TRBD1 (6 bases). The CDR3 runs to 16 residues. V was clipped by 0 bases and J by 2 bases, with 11 bases between them. The germline CDR1 and CDR2 sequences are WNHNN and SYGVQD (reference sequence). The CDR3 sequence is CASSESPGVTYNEQFF. CDR3 nucleotide sequence: TGCGCCAGCAGTGAGTCCCCAGGGGTTACCTACAATGAGCAGTTCTTC.

This clone showed up just a few times. The gene calls are TRBV6-5 and TRBJ2-3; D may correspond to TRBD1 or TRBD2 (5 bases each). Trimming left V 7 bases short and J 2 bases short, with 19 bases between. Per germline, CDR1 MNHEY and CDR2 SVGAGI. The CDR3 length is 16 residues. The CDR3 DNA is TGTGCCAGCATTACCTTAGCGTGGGGGAACACAGATACGCAGTATTTT. Protein sequence: CASITLAWGNTDTQYF.

This clone was recorded many times. The V call is TRBV7-9, the J call TRBJ2-3, with D unclear. The CDR3 sequence is 13 residues long. Deletions cut 0 bases from V and 2 bases from J, with 3 bases between. Germline CDR1 reads SEHNR; CDR2 reads FQNEAQ (reference sequence). The CDR3 DNA follows: TGTGCCAGCAGCTTAGCGGTCACAGATACGCAGTATTTT. Amino acid sequence: CASSLAVTDTQYF.

In its sample, this clone was seen many times. This chain joins TRBV3-1 and TRBJ1-6; a possible D gene is TRBD1 (5 bases). Germline V gene lookup returns CDR1 LGHDT and CDR2 YNNKEL (reference sequence). The CDR3 loop spans 15 amino acids. V was cut by 1 base and J by 5 bases, with 9 bases left in between. CDR3 nucleotide sequence: TGTGCCAGCAGCCAAGGTTCAGGGAATAATTCACCCCTCCACTTT. It is translated as CASSQGSGNNSPLHF.

This clone was observed many times. The gene calls are TRBV6-6 and TRBJ2-6, with TRBD1 matching 9 bases. The CDR3 extends over 19 amino acids. V lost 7 bases to trimming and J lost 1 base; unmatched junction nucleotides: 14. Germline V gene data show CDR1 as MNHNY and CDR2 as SVGAGI (reference sequence). This CDR3 reads CASTLFSGQGRSGANVLTF. As DNA, the CDR3 is TGTGCCAGCACCCTCTTTTCGGGACAGGGAAGGTCTGGGGCCAACGTCCTGACTTTC.

This clone was counted at least ten times. The V and J genes are TRBV9 and TRBJ2-5, with 10 positions matching TRBD1. The length of the CDR3 is 14 residues. V was pared by 3 bases and J by 4 bases, with 3 bases of the junction left unmatched. The germline V gene encodes CDR1 SGDLS and CDR2 YYNGEE. The CDR3 DNA follows: TGTGCCAGCAGCGGGGACAGGGGTCGAGAGACCCAGTACTTC. This codes for CASSGDRGRETQYF.

The V gene is TRBV9, the J gene TRBJ2-2; 8 bases are a match to TRBD2. The CDR3 extends over 16 amino acids. Unmatched junction bases numbered 5, after V lost 2 bases and J lost 2 bases. CDR1 and CDR2 (germline): SGDLS, YYNGEE. CDR3 sequence: CASSVPSGLNTGELFF. CDR3 in DNA: TGTGCCAGCAGCGTGCCTAGCGGGCTAAACACCGGGGAGCTGTTTTTT.

This clone was counted between two and nine times. An end of the junction differs from the germline gene, which may be a read error. The chain combines TRBV19 with TRBJ1-3; 7 bases are a match to TRBD1. Germline values: CDR1 LNHDA, CDR2 SQIVND (reference sequence). This CDR3 has 16 residues. CDR3 DNA sequence: TGTGCCAGTATTCCAAGACAGGGCTACTCTGGAAACACCATACATTTT. Its protein product is CASIPRQGYSGNTIHF.

This clone was detected many times. The chain recombines TRBV14 with TRBJ2-1, with 11 bases identical to TRBD2. The V segment lost 6 bases and the J segment 6 bases; nucleotides outside the gene matches: 10. The CDR3 runs 16 residues. Germline values: CDR1 SGHDN, CDR2 FVKESK. CDR3 region: CASSLLAGGPGNEQFF. The CDR3 DNA follows: TGTGCCAGCAGTCTCTTAGCGGGAGGGCCGGGCAATGAGCAGTTCTTC.

Only a few counts were recorded for this clone. This chain uses TRBV28 with TRBJ2-7, with D perhaps given as TRBD1 or TRBD2 (5 bases each). Germline-derived CDR1 and CDR2 are MDHEN and SYDVKM. V was clipped by 5 bases and J by 5 bases, with 19 bases between them. This CDR3 region has 15 residues. The CDR3 coding sequence is TGTGCCAGCAGTGCTGGTCGGGGCCCCGCCCACGAGCAGTACTTC. Its translation: CASSAGRGPAHEQYF.

On this clone: At one boundary the junction diverges from the germline segment, which might be a read error. The J gene is TRBJ2-1, the V gene TRBV12-3 or TRBV12-4, with 10 bases fitting TRBD1. The CDR3 runs 13 residues. The CDR3 nucleotides are TGTGCCAGCCGGGACAGGGGATCCCGTGAGCATTTCTTC. Protein: CASRDRGSREHFF.

This clone was detected many times. V and J are TRBV27 and TRBJ1-4; the D is unclear. From germline, CDR1 is MNHEY and CDR2 SMNVEV (reference sequence). The CDR3 has 15 amino acids. V was trimmed by 1 base and J by 8 bases, leaving 14 bases between them. CDR3 DNA sequence: TGTGCCAGCAGTTTATGGTCCGTTCGGGGAGAAAAACTGTTTTTT. This gives the protein CASSLWSVRGEKLFF.

V and J are TRBV20-1 and TRBJ2-2, with TRBD1 matching over 10 bases. The CDR3 sequence is 16 residues long. Trimming cost V 0 bases and J 5 bases; bases outside gene matches: 6. From germline, CDR1 is DFQATT and CDR2 SNEGSKA (reference sequence). In DNA, the CDR3 is TGCAGTGCTAGAGATCCGGGACAGGGGATTACCGGGGAGCTGTTTTTT. It codes for CSARDPGQGITGELFF.

This clone was seen many times. This chain joins TRBV5-1 and TRBJ1-4, with 7 bases lining up with TRBD1. The trim removed 4 bases at V and 0 bases at J, leaving 12 bases unmatched. CDR1 SGHRS and CDR2 YFSETQ come from the germline V gene. The CDR3 has 18 amino acids. The CDR3 is CASSRIGTDITTNEKLFF. The CDR3 DNA reads TGCGCCAGCAGCAGAATCGGGACAGACATTACAACTAATGAAAAACTGTTTTTT.

For this clone: It is likely a read error, because the conserved phenylalanine at the end of the CDR3 is missing. This chain connects TRBV5-1 to TRBJ2-7; 7 bases agree with TRBD1. The CDR3 runs 13 residues. From germline, CDR1 is SGHRS and CDR2 YFSETQ. The V and J ends lost 7 bases and 6 bases, in that order; junction bases with no gene match: 10. CDR3 in amino acids: CASRRQGTVEQYL. As DNA, the CDR3 is TGCGCCAGCCGGCGACAGGGAACAGTCGAGCAGTACCTC.

This clone was seen repeatedly, ten times or more. The chain has TRBV7-9 and TRBJ2-7; 9 bases fit TRBD1. Germline V gene lookup returns CDR1 SEHNR and CDR2 FQNEAQ (reference sequence). Losses at the gene ends were 5 bases for V and 5 bases for J; bases not matched to a gene: 4. This CDR3 contains 13 residues. CDR3 nucleotide sequence: TGTGCCAGCAGCGCGGGACAGGGAGACGAGCAGTACTTC. Its translation: CASSAGQGDEQYF.

This clone was detected many times. V and J are TRBV12-3 or TRBV12-4 and TRBJ1-2; maybe TRBD1 (5 bases). The germline V and J ends were trimmed by 4 bases and 6 bases, with 12 bases remaining between them. The CDR3 runs to 13 residues. Here the CDR3 DNA reads TGTGCCAGCAGTTCGAGGGGTCTGGATGGCTACACCTTC. This translates into CASSSRGLDGYTF.

This clone appeared many times. Different DNA sequences within this sample yield the same CDR3. The V call is TRBV20-1, the J call TRBJ2-5; tentatively, D is TRBD1 or TRBD2 (5 bases each). This CDR3 region has 14 residues. The V and J ends lost 1 base and 2 bases respectively, with 11 bases between them. CDR1 DFQATT and CDR2 SNEGSKA come from the germline V gene (reference sequence). As DNA, the CDR3 is TGCAGTGCTAGAGGGGGGAGCAGACAAGAGACCCAGTACTTC. Its protein is CSARGGSRQETQYF.

This clone showed up just a few times. Compared with germline, one end of the junction differs, possibly owing to a read error. The V call is TRBV6-1, the J call TRBJ2-6, with a possible D match to TRBD1 (5 bases). CDR3 length: 15 residues. In germline, CDR1 is MNHNS, CDR2 SASEGT. CDR3 in amino acids: CASSEGQAGANVLTF. As DNA, the CDR3 is TGTGCCAGCAGCGAAGGACAAGCTGGGGCCAACGTCCTGACTTTC.

As regards this clone: This likely comes from a read error, as the CDR3 has no conserved phenylalanine or tryptophan at its end. Because the CDR3's place on the DNA is in doubt, the DNA is left out and the CDR3 is given as listed by TCRdb. The chain recombines TRBV7-2 with TRBJ2-3. Looked up from germline, CDR1 is SGHTA and CDR2 is FQGNSA. The CDR3 is made up of 9 amino acids, end residues included. This chain's CDR3 is CASSLVAEA.

This clone was seen a single time. The chain employs TRBV11-2 and TRBJ2-1; unclear D gene. Per germline, CDR1 SGHAT and CDR2 FQNNGV. The CDR3 runs to 15 residues. V dropped 0 bases and J dropped 7 bases, with 13 bases sitting between them. The CDR3 protein is CASSLDMARPNEQFF. CDR3 bases: TGTGCCAGCAGCTTAGATATGGCAAGGCCAAATGAGCAGTTCTTC.